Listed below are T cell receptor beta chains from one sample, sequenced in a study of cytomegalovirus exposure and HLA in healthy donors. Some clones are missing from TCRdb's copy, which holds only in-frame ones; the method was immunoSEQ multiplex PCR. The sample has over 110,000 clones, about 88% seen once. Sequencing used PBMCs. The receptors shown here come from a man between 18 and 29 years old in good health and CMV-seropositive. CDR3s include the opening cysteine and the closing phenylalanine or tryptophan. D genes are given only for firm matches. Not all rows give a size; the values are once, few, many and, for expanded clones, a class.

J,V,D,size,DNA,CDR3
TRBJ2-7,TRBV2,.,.,TGTGCCAGCAGTTACAGGGAGCGGGAGCAGTACTTC,CASSYREREQYF
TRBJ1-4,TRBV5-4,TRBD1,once,TGTGCCAGCAGCACCGGGACAGGGGGCGCGCGGGAAAAACTGTTTTTT,CASSTGTGGAREKLFF
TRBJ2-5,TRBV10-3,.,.,TGTGCCATCAGACCCGGACTAAGCGGGCTCCAAGAGACCCAGTACTTC,CAIRPGLSGLQETQYF
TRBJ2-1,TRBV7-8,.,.,TGTGCCAGCAGCTTAGGTCCCGGTAATGAGCAGTTCTTC,CASSLGPGNEQFF
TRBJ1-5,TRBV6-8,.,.,TGTGCCAGCACCCCGCAATTCAGGGGCAAGCCCCAGCATTTT,CASTPQFRGKPQHF
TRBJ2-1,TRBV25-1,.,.,TGTGCCAGCAGGCCAGGGTCCCGGAACAATGAGCAGTTCTTC,CASRPGSRNNEQFF
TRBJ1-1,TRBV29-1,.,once,TGCAGCGTTGAACGGGGAGGGATGGGCACTGAAGCTTTCTTT,CSVERGGMGTEAFF
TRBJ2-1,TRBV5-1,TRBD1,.,TGCGCCAGCAGTATCGGACAGGGATACAATGAGCAGTTCTTC,CASSIGQGYNEQFF
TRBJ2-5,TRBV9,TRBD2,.,TGTGCCAGCAGCGTAGGGTCTAGCGGGGGACAAGAGACCCAGTACTTC,CASSVGSSGGQETQYF
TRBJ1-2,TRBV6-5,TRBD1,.,TGTGCCAGCAGTGGAGGGGACAGGGCAGGCTATGGCTACACCTTC,CASSGGDRAGYGYTF
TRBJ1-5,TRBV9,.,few,TGTGCCAGCAGCGTAGGGGGCGATAGTCAGCCCCAGCATTTT,CASSVGGDSQPQHF
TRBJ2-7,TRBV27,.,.,TGTGCCAGCAGTAAAGCCCCGGGAACCTCCTACGAGCAGTACTTC,CASSKAPGTSYEQYF
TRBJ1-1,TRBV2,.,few,TGTGCCAGCAGTGAAGTACAGGTGAACACTGAAGCTTTCTTT,CASSEVQVNTEAFF
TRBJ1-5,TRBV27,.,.,TGTGCCAGCAGTTCAACCCGGGATCAGCCCCAGCATTTT,CASSSTRDQPQHF
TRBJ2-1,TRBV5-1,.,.,TGCGCCAGCAGCTTAGGGGGGGAATACAATGAGCAGTTCTTC,CASSLGGEYNEQFF
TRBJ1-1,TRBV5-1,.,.,TGCGCCAGCAGCTTGGCCTGGAACACTGAAGCTTTCTTT,CASSLAWNTEAFF
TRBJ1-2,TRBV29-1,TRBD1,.,TGCAGCGTGGGACAGGGTAACTATGGCTACACCTTC,CSVGQGNYGYTF
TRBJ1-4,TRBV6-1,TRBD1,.,TGTGCCAGCACGCAACCGGGACAGGGGACAGAAAAACTGTTTTTT,CASTQPGQGTEKLFF
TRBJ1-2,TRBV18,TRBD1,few,TGTGCCAGCTCACCACGAACAGGGGACAGCTACACCTTC,CASSPRTGDSYTF
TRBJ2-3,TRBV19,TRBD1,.,TGTGCCAGTAGTATAGCGGGACAGGGTAAGGATACGCAGTATTTT,CASSIAGQGKDTQYF
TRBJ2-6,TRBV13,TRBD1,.,TGTGCCAGCAGGGAACAGGGGGTCCGTGGGGCCAACGTCCTGACTTTC,CASREQGVRGANVLTF
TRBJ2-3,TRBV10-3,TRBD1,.,TGTGCCATCAGTCGGACAGGGGGCACAGATACGCAGTATTTT,CAISRTGGTDTQYF
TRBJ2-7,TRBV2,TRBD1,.,TGTGCCAGCAGTGAAAGGGGGCTAAAGCAGTACTTC,CASSERGLKQYF
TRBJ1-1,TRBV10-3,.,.,TGTGCCATCAGGGAAGGCACAGGACCGAACACTGAAGCTTTCTTT,CAIREGTGPNTEAFF
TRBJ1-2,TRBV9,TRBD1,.,TGTGCCAGCAGCGTAGGGGCGAAACAGGGGGCGGACTATGGCTACACCTTC,CASSVGAKQGADYGYTF
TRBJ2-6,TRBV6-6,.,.,TGTGCCAGCACCGCCGGTTCTGGGGCCAACGTCCTGACTTTC,CASTAGSGANVLTF